These 30 T cell receptor beta chains were all obtained from the same sample, sequenced in a study of T-cell reconstitution after alpha-beta-depleted transplantation in children listed by TCRdb under 2016. The library was produced with PCR. The sequencer listed for this sample is Illumina HiSeq 2500. To normalize quantification of the TCRbeta repertoire, the TCR libraries were built with molecular barcoding that relied on unique molecular identifiers. TCRdb reanalyzed the raw reads on its own, using fastp at Q25 for trimming and MiXCR for clone calling, and kept in-frame beta chains. When rows share a CDR3 protein, they turn into one entry using the most common DNA and genes. Recorded for this sample are 750,000 to 950,000 distinct CDR3 sequences; 16% of them occurred a single time. The ten largest clones add up to roughly 4.8% of the sample. The sample's treatment or condition label, decoded: allogeneic hematopoietic cell transplantation with graft depleted of TCRalphabeta T cells and CD19 B cells.

The sample consisted of PBMCs, mostly from graft donor cells, taken 360 days after TCRalphabeta/CD19-depleted stem cell transplant. The receptors shown here come from a male patient aged 10 to 17 who had a stem cell transplant for acute lymphoblastic leukemia, so the T cells may come from the graft donor.

The sample holds many counts of this clonotype. The chain links TRBV12-3 or TRBV12-4 to TRBJ2-3; D possibly corresponds to TRBD1 (6 bases). The CDR3 sequence is 12 residues long. Trimming pared 6 bases from V and 6 bases from J, leaving 10 bases between. CDR3 nucleotides: TGTGCCAGCAGACACCAGGGGGATACGCAGTATTTT. Translation gives CASRHQGDTQYF.

The sample holds a few counts of this clonotype. The chain carries TRBV6-1 and TRBJ2-3; TRBD1 matches 9 bases. The CDR3 totals 21 residues. Losses at the gene ends were 5 bases for V and 7 bases for J; bases not matched to a gene: 28. CDR1 is MNHNS, CDR2 SASEGT, per germline. Here the CDR3 DNA reads TGTGCCAGCAGTAAAACCACGGACAGGGGTAGTTCCCGTGTCAGTTTCAATACGCAGTATTTT. Its translation: CASSKTTDRGSSRVSFNTQYF.

This clonotype was counted at least ten times. J is TRBJ2-3 and V is TRBV5-1, with 7 bases identical to TRBD1. The CDR3 runs 16 residues. V was clipped by 1 base and J by 0 bases; unmatched bases: 5. Germline CDR1 SGHRS, CDR2 YFSETQ. In DNA, the CDR3 is TGCGCCAGCAGCTTGACTCCAGGGGGTAGCACAGATACGCAGTATTTT. The encoded protein is CASSLTPGGSTDTQYF.

V usage is TRBV29-1 and J usage is TRBJ2-4; 8 positions agree with TRBD1. This CDR3 contains 14 residues. Germline V gene lookup returns CDR1 SQVTM and CDR2 ANQGSEA. V dropped 7 bases and J dropped 0; count of bases not matched to a gene: 5. The chain's CDR3 is CSAQQGVAKNIQYF. CDR3 DNA sequence: TGCAGCGCTCAACAGGGGGTAGCCAAAAACATTCAGTACTTC.

The rearrangement joins TRBV29-1 to TRBJ2-3; the D gene is possibly TRBD2 (6 bases). The CDR3 is made up of 14 amino acids. The germline V and J ends were trimmed by 1 base and 4 bases, with 12 bases remaining between them. Germline CDR1 is SQVTM and CDR2 is ANQGSEA. CDR3 in amino acids: CSVEGGVVADTQYF. The DNA of the CDR3 is TGCAGCGTTGAAGGGGGGGTAGTTGCAGATACGCAGTATTTT.

The chain recombines TRBV5-1 with TRBJ2-2, with a weak D call TRBD1 (5 bases). CDR1 and CDR2 (germline): SGHRS, YFSETQ. V lost 4 bases, J lost 4 bases, and 17 bases lay in between. CDR3 size: 16 residues. The CDR3 reads CASSPGWGRATGELFF. The DNA for the CDR3 is TGCGCCAGCAGCCCAGGGTGGGGCCGTGCCACCGGGGAGCTGTTTTTT.

This clonotype was found a few times. The chain combines TRBV5-1 with TRBJ2-3; D is perhaps TRBD2 (5 bases). Germline CDR1 and CDR2: SGHRS and YFSETQ. The V end lost 1 base, the J end lost 6 bases, and 12 bases lay between the germline ends. This CDR3 contains 14 residues. The CDR3 loop is CASSLMAGVDTQYF. In DNA form, the CDR3 reads TGCGCCAGCAGCTTGATGGCCGGGGTTGATACGCAGTATTTT.

This clonotype was recorded a few times. The V gene is TRBV20-1, the J gene TRBJ2-2; possible D gene TRBD2, 5 bases. V lost 5 bases to trimming and J lost 4 bases, with 14 bases between them. In germline, CDR1 is DFQATT, CDR2 SNEGSKA (reference sequence). The CDR3 contains 14 residues. The CDR3 reads CSARRQTGTGELFF. CDR3 bases: TGCAGTGCTCGGAGGCAGACGGGCACCGGGGAGCTGTTTTTT.

This clonotype was seen a few times. The genes are TRBV6-5 and TRBJ2-4; D perhaps matches TRBD2 (6 bases). Germline lookup yields CDR1 MNHEY and CDR2 SVGAGI. V was trimmed by 0 bases and J by 1 base, leaving 13 bases between them. The CDR3 has 17 residues. CDR3 protein: CASSYSGGRGAKNIQYF. Written as DNA, the CDR3 is TGTGCCAGCAGTTACTCCGGAGGGAGAGGGGCCAAAAACATTCAGTACTTC.

Worth noting for this clonotype: One junction end does not reproduce the germline sequence, and a read error may be involved. This chain connects TRBV2 to TRBJ2-5, with 9 bases matching TRBD2. Germline CDR1 reads SNHLY; CDR2 reads FYNNEI. The CDR3 has 18 amino acids. The CDR3 bases are TGTACCAGCAGACCTCGAGGACTGGGCGGGAGGGCCGGAGAGACCCAGTACTTC. Translation: CTSRPRGLGGRAGETQYF. The whole variable domain, filled in from reference TRBV2 and TRBJ2-5, reads EPEVTQTPSHQVTQMGQEVILRCVPISNHLYFYWYRQILGQKVEFLVSFYNNEISEKSEIFDDQFSVERPDGSNFTLKIRSTKLEDSAMYFCTSRPRGLGGRAGETQYFGPGTRLLVL.

The chain employs TRBV5-1 and TRBJ2-4; TRBD1 matches 10 bases. Germline V gives CDR1 SGHRS, CDR2 YFSETQ. The CDR3 spans 14 residues. V lost 4 bases, J lost 9 bases, and 7 bases stayed unmatched. The CDR3 is CASSRGTGVGIQYF. The CDR3 bases are TGCGCCAGCAGCCGCGGGACAGGGGTCGGCATTCAGTACTTC.

The V call is TRBV29-1, the J call TRBJ2-7; 9 bases map to TRBD1. The V gene end was trimmed by 7 bases and the J gene end by 2 bases; junction bases not matched to a gene: 9. The CDR3 is made up of 14 amino acids. Germline V gene data show CDR1 as SQVTM and CDR2 as ANQGSEA. The CDR3 protein is CSARRTGAPYEQYF. For the CDR3, the DNA is TGCAGCGCGCGGAGGACAGGGGCACCCTACGAGCAGTACTTC.

This clonotype was counted only a few times. The chain uses TRBV11-2 and TRBJ2-2; 10 bases are a match to TRBD2. Germline CDR1 reads SGHAT; CDR2 reads FQNNGV. The CDR3 is made up of 18 amino acids. Unmatched junction bases numbered 11, after V lost 2 bases and J lost 5 bases. Written as DNA, the CDR3 is TGTGCCAGCAGCTTAATGAAGCTAGCGGGAGTCGTTACCGGGGAGCTGTTTTTT. Residues: CASSLMKLAGVVTGELFF. Variable domain in full (rest from reference TRBV11-2 and TRBJ2-2): EAGVAQSPRYKIIEKRQSVAFWCNPISGHATLYWYQQILGQGPKLLIQFQNNGVVDDSQLPKDRFSAERLKGVDSTLKIQPAKLEDSAVYLCASSLMKLAGVVTGELFFGEGSRLTVL.

In its sample, this clonotype was seen a few times. CDR3 loop: CASRLRPGTSDYNEQFF. The CDR3 DNA is TGTGCCAGCAGGTTACGCCCCGGGACTAGCGACTACAATGAGCAGTTCTTC. J is TRBJ2-1 and V is TRBV7-6; 10 positions agree with TRBD2. V lost 6 bases, J lost 3 bases, and 11 bases stayed unmatched. Looked up from germline, CDR1 is SGHVS and CDR2 is FNYEAQ. The CDR3 length is 17 residues.

This clonotype turned up a few times. This sequence joins TRBV30 and TRBJ1-2, with D unclear. The V gene's germline CDR1 is GTSNPN and CDR2 SVGIG (reference sequence). Trimming stripped 8 bases from V and 2 bases from J, with 9 bases between. The CDR3 consists of 11 residues. The CDR3 reads CAQGLNYGYTF. The CDR3 DNA follows: TGTGCCCAAGGATTGAACTATGGCTACACCTTC. Looking up the rest from reference TRBV30 and TRBJ1-2 gives the full variable domain: SQTIHQWPATLVQPVGSPLSLECTVEGTSNPNLYWYRQAAGRGLQLLFYSVGIGQISSEVPQNLSASRPQDRQFILSSKKLLLSDSGFYLCAQGLNYGYTFGSGTRLTVV.

This clonotype was counted between two and nine times. The chain uses TRBV2 and TRBJ2-7; no firm D call. The CDR3 is 12 residues long. Deletions cut 7 bases from V and 0 bases from J, with 7 bases between. In germline, CDR1 is SNHLY, CDR2 FYNNEI. CDR3 DNA sequence: TGTGCCAGCAAGCGAGTCTCCTACGAGCAGTACTTC. Translating gives CASKRVSYEQYF.

This clonotype has ten or more counts. DNA of the CDR3: TGTGCCAGTTATGACCTCGGGACTAGCCGAATCTACGAGCAGTACTTC. This encodes CASYDLGTSRIYEQYF. The genes are TRBV28 and TRBJ2-7; 9 positions agree with TRBD2. The V segment lost 9 bases and the J segment 3 bases; nucleotides outside the gene matches: 15. The CDR3 covers 16 residues. Germline V gives CDR1 MDHEN, CDR2 SYDVKM.

This clonotype was seen a few times. This sequence joins TRBV13 and TRBJ2-1; TRBD2 agrees at 11 bases. The CDR3 length is 15 residues. With V trimmed by 6 bases and J by 7 bases, 8 bases remained unmatched. In germline, CDR1 is PRHDT, CDR2 FYEKMQ (reference sequence). The CDR3 sequence: CASSRLTSGRNEQFF. In DNA form, the CDR3 reads TGTGCCAGCAGTCGTCTCACTAGCGGGAGAAATGAGCAGTTCTTC.

This chain links TRBV3-1 with TRBJ2-7; 7 bases agree with TRBD2. J was trimmed by 3 bases and V by 5 bases; bases with no gene match: 7. The V gene's germline CDR1 is LGHDT and CDR2 YNNKEL (reference sequence). The CDR3 runs to 14 residues. CDR3 bases: TGTGCCAGCAGCTGGTTGGCTAGCGGCTACGAGCAGTACTTC. This codes for CASSWLASGYEQYF.

V gene TRBV5-1 combines with J gene TRBJ2-1; possible D gene TRBD2, 5 bases. Germline values: CDR1 SGHRS, CDR2 YFSETQ. V lost 1 base to trimming and J lost 7 bases, with 12 bases between them. This CDR3 is 14 amino acids long. The CDR3 loop is CASSLWLAGNEQFF. CDR3 in DNA: TGCGCCAGCAGCTTGTGGCTAGCTGGTAATGAGCAGTTCTTC. The full variable domain, in which reference TRBV5-1 and TRBJ2-1 provide the parts outside the CDR3, is KAGVTQTPRYLIKTRGQQVTLSCSPISGHRSVSWYQQTPGQGLQFLFEYFSETQRNKGNFPGRFSGRQFSNSRSEMNVSTLELGDSALYLCASSLWLAGNEQFFGPGTRLTVL.

This clonotype was observed a few times. The gene calls are TRBV5-1 and TRBJ2-7; the D is unclear. V shed 0 bases and J shed 2 bases, with 15 bases lying between them. The CDR3 loop spans 16 amino acids. Germline loops: CDR1 SGHRS, CDR2 YFSETQ. CDR3 nucleotide sequence: TGCGCCAGCAGCTTGGCCTTGACCCGACGGCCCTACGAGCAGTACTTC. It encodes CASSLALTRRPYEQYF.

This clonotype was observed a few times. This chain joins TRBV7-3 and TRBJ2-1, with D perhaps being TRBD1 or TRBD2 (6 bases each). The CDR3 consists of 14 residues. Germline CDR1 reads SGHTA; CDR2 reads FQGTGA. V lost 5 bases and J 4 bases, leaving 12 bases between the germline ends. Here the CDR3 DNA reads TGTGCCAGCAGCGCGCTAGGGGGGTACAATGAGCAGTTCTTC. Its translation is CASSALGGYNEQFF. The full variable domain, in which reference TRBV7-3 and TRBJ2-1 provide the parts outside the CDR3, is GAGVSQTPSNKVTEKGKYVELRCDPISGHTALYWYRQSLGQGPEFLIYFQGTGAADDSGLPNDRFFAVRPEGSVSTLKIQRTERGDSAVYLCASSALGGYNEQFFGPGTRLTVL.

This chain connects TRBV7-8 to TRBJ1-6; 7 nucleotides match TRBD1. There are 18 residues in the CDR3. V was clipped by 3 bases and J by 5 bases; unmatched bases: 13. Germline CDR1 SGHVS, CDR2 FQNEAQ. CDR3 protein: CASSLRVTRGSDNSPLHF. In nucleotides, the CDR3 is TGTGCCAGCAGCTTGCGGGTGACCAGGGGGTCGGATAATTCACCCCTCCACTTT.

This sequence joins TRBV18 and TRBJ1-2, with D perhaps matching TRBD1 (6 bases). The V end was cut by 5 bases, the J end by 2 bases, with 24 bases between. Germline V lookup: CDR1 KGHSH, CDR2 LQKENI. This CDR3 spans 18 amino acids. The CDR3 region is CASSTLQLFGQGNYGYTF. The CDR3 nucleotides read TGTGCCAGCTCAACATTACAACTTTTCGGGCAGGGGAACTATGGCTACACCTTC.

V usage is TRBV6-1 and J usage is TRBJ2-7; 10 positions agree with TRBD1. V lost 6 bases and J lost 4; bases outside the gene matches: 6. Germline CDR1 reads MNHNS; CDR2 reads SASEGT. CDR3 size: 14 residues. The CDR3 sequence is CASRAGTGVYEQYF. The CDR3 bases are TGTGCCAGCAGGGCCGGGACAGGGGTTTACGAGCAGTACTTC.

This clonotype showed up just a few times. The chain carries TRBV20-1 and TRBJ2-3; D could derive from TRBD1 or TRBD2 (5 bases each). Germline V lookup: CDR1 DFQATT, CDR2 SNEGSKA (reference sequence). V was cut by 5 bases and J by 0 bases, with 9 bases left in between. The CDR3 totals 13 residues. CDR3 coding DNA: TGCAGTGCTGCGAGGGGCAGCACAGATACGCAGTATTTT. Translation gives CSAARGSTDTQYF.

CDR3 sequence reads: CAISEFSTNEKLFF. CDR3 coding DNA: TGTGCCATCAGTGAGTTTTCAACTAATGAAAAACTGTTTTTT. The chain has TRBV10-3 and TRBJ1-4; no reliable D call. The CDR3 runs 14 residues. Germline V gene data show CDR1 as ENHRY and CDR2 as SYGVKD. The V and J ends lost 1 base and 0 bases respectively, with 3 bases between them.

This clonotype was seen only a few times. The chain employs TRBV27 and TRBJ2-2; D perhaps matches TRBD1 (6 bases). V shed 4 bases and J shed 3 bases, with 12 bases lying between them. The germline CDR1 and CDR2 sequences are MNHEY and SMNVEV (reference sequence). The CDR3 length is 15 residues. CDR3 sequence (DNA): TGTGCCAGCAGTTATGAGGGGGTGGACACCGGGGAGCTGTTTTTT. Encoded protein: CASSYEGVDTGELFF.

This clonotype turned up a few times. This sequence joins TRBV6-2 or TRBV6-3 and TRBJ2-7; 8 bases match TRBD1. Trimming cost V 0 bases and J 2 bases; bases outside gene matches: 6. CDR1 is MNHEY, CDR2 SVGEGT, per germline. The CDR3 runs 16 residues. Written as DNA, the CDR3 is TGTGCCAGCAGTTACTCCAGGGACAGGAAAGCCTACGAGCAGTACTTC. Protein sequence: CASSYSRDRKAYEQYF.

Ten or more counts support this clonotype. The chain uses TRBV11-2 and TRBJ1-1; no firm D call. The V gene lost 4 bases and the J gene lost 1 base, with 10 bases spanning the gap. The length of the CDR3 is 14 residues. CDR1 and CDR2 (germline): SGHAT, FQNNGV. CDR3 residues: CASSSSRGNTEAFF. CDR3 sequence (DNA): TGTGCCAGCAGCTCCTCTCGGGGGAACACTGAAGCTTTCTTT.